This T cell receptor (beta chain) was recovered during a study of T cell repertoires in cytomegalovirus infection (dated by TCRdb to about 2019). As for the study more broadly: Because public TCR beta signatures pointed to carriage of CMV infection together with the matching HLA type, the HLA type of each donor mattered for the analysis.

The paper's findings and limits, for the study overall: The ex vivo response was dominated by HLA-C-restricted CMV-specific TCR beta clonotypes, which also provided the single most frequent clonotype in two of eight donors. In both this cohort and an independent cohort of some 380 donors, the cumulative frequency of public TCR beta family members distinguished carriers of CMV infection plus the relevant HLA type.

Reads for this sample came from an Illumina HiSeq 1500. The raw public data were reprocessed by TCRdb itself: fastp quality trimming at Q25, MiXCR clonotype calling, in-frame beta chains only. Under each unique CDR3 protein, matching rows form one entry showing the most common genes and DNA. For this sample the table gives roughly 720,000 distinct CDR3 sequences, of which approximately 34% were detected only once. Under 3% of the sample rests with the top ten. Regarding this clonotype: Its recognized antigen is unknown. Base qualities are not provided; no much larger clone lies one nucleotide away.

The germline V gene (reference sequence) yields SEHNR for CDR1 and FQNEAQ for CDR2. V loses 1 base, J loses 1 base, and the germline ends lie 9 bases apart. The CDR3 has 15 amino acids, counting the end cysteine and phenylalanine. Only the CDR3 portion is preserved as DNA: 45 bases, with reading frame beginning at the first base. The sequence links TRBV7-9 to TRBJ2-3; the D gene remains uncertain. Sequencing was done on a sample of PBMCs. The sequence was obtained from a human donor in good health (CMV status not recorded). Some clones in this sample may be carry-over from other donors' samples. The DNA reads as follows: TGTGCCAGCAGCTTAGAAGAGCGCCGCACAGATACGCAGTATTTT. This gives the protein CASSLEERRTDTQYF.